This TCR beta chain was identified during a study of blood T cell repertoires in COVID-19. Study-level background: Some COVID-19 samples were acute and others convalescent; all came from the United States, Italy and Spain. T cells, B-cell-depleted T cells, or PBMCs supplied cDNA or gDNA.

Per the original methods: The assay estimated nucleated cells by amplifying reference gene primers. Clones were read by immunoSEQ multiplex PCR, and TCRdb kept only the in-frame ones, dropping some. That table supplies the V and J calls and clone size; D and trimming were determined from the DNA. Counted here are just over 650,000 clones, 80% to 90% occurring once; the ten biggest clones make up 0.2% to 0.3%. Material: peripheral blood. The TCR was taken from a woman between 18 and 29 years old with acute or convalescent COVID-19.

The DNA of the CDR3 is TGTGCCAGCAGTGCTGGTATGCGGGGAAAAGGTACTGAAGCTTTCTTT. This codes for CASSAGMRGKGTEAFF. V and J are TRBV2 and TRBJ1-1; no definite D call. The V gene's germline CDR1 is SNHLY and CDR2 FYNNEI. The V end was cut by 4 bases, the J end by 5 bases, with 20 bases between. The CDR3 has 16 residues. Full variable domain (outside the CDR3, taken from reference TRBV2 and TRBJ1-1): EPEVTQTPSHQVTQMGQEVILRCVPISNHLYFYWYRQILGQKVEFLVSFYNNEISEKSEIFDDQFSVERPDGSNFTLKIRSTKLEDSAMYFCASSAGMRGKGTEAFFGQGTRLTVV.